The T cell receptor (beta chain) described here comes from a study of T cells after yellow fever vaccination. Study-wide results and limits: Of the clonotypes, a small share occurred in both CD4 and CD8 compartments.

Germline V gives CDR1 DFQATT, CDR2 SNEGSKA (reference sequence). The CDR3 is 15 residues long. V was clipped by 5 bases and J by 0 bases, with 15 bases between them. TCRdb re-called the 5' RACE reads through MiXCR, storing one row per CDR3 protein. The sample holds some 120,000 distinct CDR3 sequences, roughly 15% seen once. This clonotype turned up a few times. Its antigen is not identified. The chain carries TRBV20-1 and TRBJ2-3; possibly TRBD2 for D (5 bases). The TCR comes from a man in his late teens or twenties who received the YFV17D yellow fever vaccine. The starting material was CD8+ T cells sorted from PBMCs, obtained 5 days after the yellow fever booster vaccination. CDR3 region: CSAYDYSASTDTQYF. The CDR3 bases are TGCAGTGCTTATGACTACTCTGCTAGCACAGATACGCAGTATTTT.